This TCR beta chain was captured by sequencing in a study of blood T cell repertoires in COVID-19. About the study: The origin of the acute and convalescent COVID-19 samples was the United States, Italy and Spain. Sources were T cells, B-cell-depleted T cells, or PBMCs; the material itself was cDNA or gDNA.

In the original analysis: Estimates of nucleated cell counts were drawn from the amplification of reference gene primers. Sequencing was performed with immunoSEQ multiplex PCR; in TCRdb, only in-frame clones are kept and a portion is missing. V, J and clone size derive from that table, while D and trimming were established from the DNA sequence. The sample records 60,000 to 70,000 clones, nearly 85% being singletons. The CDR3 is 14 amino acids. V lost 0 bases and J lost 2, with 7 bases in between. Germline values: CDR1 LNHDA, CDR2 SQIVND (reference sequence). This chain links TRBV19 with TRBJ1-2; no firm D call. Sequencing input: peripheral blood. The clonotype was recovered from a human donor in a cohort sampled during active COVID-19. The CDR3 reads CASSIDPGNYGYTF. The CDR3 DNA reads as TGTGCCAGTAGTATAGATCCGGGGAACTATGGCTACACCTTC.